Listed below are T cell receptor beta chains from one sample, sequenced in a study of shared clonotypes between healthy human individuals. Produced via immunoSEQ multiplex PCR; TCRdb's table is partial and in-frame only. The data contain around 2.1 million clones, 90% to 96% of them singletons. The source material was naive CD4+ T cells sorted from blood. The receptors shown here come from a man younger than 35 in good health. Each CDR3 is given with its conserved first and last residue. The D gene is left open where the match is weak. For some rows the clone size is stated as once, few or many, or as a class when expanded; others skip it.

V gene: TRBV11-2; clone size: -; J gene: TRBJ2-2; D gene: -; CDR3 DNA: TGTGCCAGCAGCCGTTCCCATTTAAACCGGGAACTGAACACCGGGGAGCTGTTTTTT; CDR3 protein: CASSRSHLNRELNTGELFF
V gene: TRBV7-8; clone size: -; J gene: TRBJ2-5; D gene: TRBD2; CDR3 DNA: TGTGCCAGCAGCCACGGGGGGGAGACCCAGTACTTC; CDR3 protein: CASSHGGETQYF
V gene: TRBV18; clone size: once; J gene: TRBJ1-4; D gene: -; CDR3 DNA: TGTGCCAGCTCACCGGGTTTGGGTGAAAAACTGTTTTTT; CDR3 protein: CASSPGLGEKLFF
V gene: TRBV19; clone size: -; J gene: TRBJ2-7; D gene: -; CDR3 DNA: TGTGCCAGTAGTAGCGGCCAGGGTTACTCCTACGAGCAGTACTTC; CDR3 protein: CASSSGQGYSYEQYF
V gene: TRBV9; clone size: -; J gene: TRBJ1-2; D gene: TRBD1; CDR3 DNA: TGTGCCAGCAGCGTTGGACAGGGGGCTATTGGCTACACCTTC; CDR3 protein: CASSVGQGAIGYTF
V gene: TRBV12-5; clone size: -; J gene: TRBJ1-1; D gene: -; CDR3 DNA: TGTGCTAGTGAAGGAAATTTGAACACTGAAGCTTTCTTT; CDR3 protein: CASEGNLNTEAFF
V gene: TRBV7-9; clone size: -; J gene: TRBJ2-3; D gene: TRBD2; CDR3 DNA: TGTGCCAGCAGCTTAGGGCTAGCGGGAGAGACAGATACGCAGTATTTT; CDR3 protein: CASSLGLAGETDTQYF
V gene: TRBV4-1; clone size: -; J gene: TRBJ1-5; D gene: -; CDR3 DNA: TGCGCCAGCAGCCAAGGACGTGGAGTCAGCAATCAGCCCCAGCATTTT; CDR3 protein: CASSQGRGVSNQPQHF
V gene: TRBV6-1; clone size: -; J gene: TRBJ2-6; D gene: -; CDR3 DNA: TGTGCCAGCTCGCCCGGGGGCTCTGGGGCCAACGTCCTGACTTTC; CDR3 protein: CASSPGGSGANVLTF
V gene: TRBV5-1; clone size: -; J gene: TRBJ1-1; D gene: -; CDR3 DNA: TGCGCCAGCAGCCCCCGTGAGCCGAACACTGAAGCTTTCTTT; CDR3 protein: CASSPREPNTEAFF
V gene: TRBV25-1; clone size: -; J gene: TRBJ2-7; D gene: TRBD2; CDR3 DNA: TGTGCCAGCAGTGTGAGCGGGAGGCAGGTCTACGAGCAGTACTTC; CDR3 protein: CASSVSGRQVYEQYF
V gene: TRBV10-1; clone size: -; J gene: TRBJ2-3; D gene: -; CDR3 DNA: TGCGCCAGCAGTGAAGGGACGGATAGCACAGATACGCAGTATTTT; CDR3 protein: CASSEGTDSTDTQYF
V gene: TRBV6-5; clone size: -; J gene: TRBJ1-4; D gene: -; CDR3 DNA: TGTGCCAGCAGTTACGGCCCCGGGGCTAATGAAAAACTGTTTTTT; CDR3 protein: CASSYGPGANEKLFF
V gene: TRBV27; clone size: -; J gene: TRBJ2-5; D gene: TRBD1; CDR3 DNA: TGTGCCAGCAGTCCATTGGACAGGGGGCTGGAGACCCAGTACTTC; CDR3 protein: CASSPLDRGLETQYF
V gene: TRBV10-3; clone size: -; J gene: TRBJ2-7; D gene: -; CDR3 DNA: TGTGCCATCAGTGTCGGGACGGCTTCCTACGAGCAGTACTTC; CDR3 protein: CAISVGTASYEQYF
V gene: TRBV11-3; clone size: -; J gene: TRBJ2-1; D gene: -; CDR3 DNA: TGTGCCAGCAGCTCCTCAGGAGCCACGGAGCAGTTCTTC; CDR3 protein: CASSSSGATEQFF
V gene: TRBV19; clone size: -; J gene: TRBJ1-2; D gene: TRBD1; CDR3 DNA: TGTGCCAGTATTGGGGCGGACAGGGGCGACTATGGCTACACCTTC; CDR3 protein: CASIGADRGDYGYTF
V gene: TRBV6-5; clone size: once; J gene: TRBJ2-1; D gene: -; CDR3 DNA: TGTGCCAGCAAGGGGACGTTCTCCTACAATGAGCAGTTCTTC; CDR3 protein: CASKGTFSYNEQFF
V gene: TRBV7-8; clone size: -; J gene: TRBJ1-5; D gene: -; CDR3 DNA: TGTGCCAGCAGCCCGGGGACGGCAGAGAATCAGCCCCAGCATTTT; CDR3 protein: CASSPGTAENQPQHF
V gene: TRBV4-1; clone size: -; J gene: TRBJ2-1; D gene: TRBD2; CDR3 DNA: TGCGCCAGCAGCCGCGTGGGACTAGCGGGGGGTGGGTCCTACAATGAGCAGTTCTTC; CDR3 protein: CASSRVGLAGGGSYNEQFF
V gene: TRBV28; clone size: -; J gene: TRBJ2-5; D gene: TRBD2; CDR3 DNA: TGTGCCAGCAGGAGGGAGGGAGAGACCCAGTACTTC; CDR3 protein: CASRREGETQYF
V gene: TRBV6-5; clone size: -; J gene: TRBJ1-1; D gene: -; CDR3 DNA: TGTGCCAGCAGTTACGGACAGAACACTGAAGCTTTCTTT; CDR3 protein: CASSYGQNTEAFF
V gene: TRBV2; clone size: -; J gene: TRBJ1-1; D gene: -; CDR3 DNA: TGTGCCAGCAGCGGACAGCCATCCTACACTGAAGCTTTCTTT; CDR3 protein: CASSGQPSYTEAFF
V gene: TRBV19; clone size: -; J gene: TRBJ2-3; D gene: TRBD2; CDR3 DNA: TGTGCCACATGGGCGGGAGAGCCAGATACGCAGTATTTT; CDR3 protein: CATWAGEPDTQYF
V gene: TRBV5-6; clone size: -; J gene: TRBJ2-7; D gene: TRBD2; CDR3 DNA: TGTGCCAGCAGCGAAGCGGGAGGGCTATACGAGCAGTACTTC; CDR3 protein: CASSEAGGLYEQYF
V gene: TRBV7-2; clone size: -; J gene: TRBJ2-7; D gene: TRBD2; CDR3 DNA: TGTGCCAGCACCGACCGACTAGCGGGAGGGTACGAGCAGTACTTC; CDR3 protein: CASTDRLAGGYEQYF
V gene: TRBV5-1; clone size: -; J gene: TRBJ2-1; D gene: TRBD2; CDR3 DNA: TGCGCCAGCAGTCGGGGGGGCGGAGGCTCCTACAATGAGCAGTTCTTC; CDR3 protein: CASSRGGGGSYNEQFF
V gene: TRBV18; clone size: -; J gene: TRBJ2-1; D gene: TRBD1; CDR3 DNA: TGTGCCAGCTCACCAGGGACAGGGCTTTACAATGAGCAGTTCTTC; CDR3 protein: CASSPGTGLYNEQFF
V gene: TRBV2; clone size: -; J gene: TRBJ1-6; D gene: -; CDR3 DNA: TGTGCCAGCAGTGAAGATAGGGTTAGTTCACCCCTCCACTTT; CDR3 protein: CASSEDRVSSPLHF
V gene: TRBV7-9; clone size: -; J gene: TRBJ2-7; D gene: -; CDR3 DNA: TGTGCCAGCAGCTTAGTGGTCGGGGCCGAGCAGTACTTC; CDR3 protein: CASSLVVGAEQYF
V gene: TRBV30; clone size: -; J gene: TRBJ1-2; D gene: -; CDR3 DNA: TGTGCCTGGTATAGGCGCGGGGGTGACTATGGCTACACCTTC; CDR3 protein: CAWYRRGGDYGYTF
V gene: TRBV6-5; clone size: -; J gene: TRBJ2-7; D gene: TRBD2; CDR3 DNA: TGTGCCAGCAGTTACATAGGGACTAGCGGGAGTTACGAGCAGTACTTC; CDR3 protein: CASSYIGTSGSYEQYF
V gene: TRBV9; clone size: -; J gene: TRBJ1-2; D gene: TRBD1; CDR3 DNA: TGTGCCAGCAGCGCAGAGGGACAGAACTATGGCTACACCTTC; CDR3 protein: CASSAEGQNYGYTF
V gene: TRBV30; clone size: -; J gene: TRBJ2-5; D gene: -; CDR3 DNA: TGTGCCTGGGGCATGAGCGGACGGGACCAAGAGACCCAGTACTTC; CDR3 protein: CAWGMSGRDQETQYF
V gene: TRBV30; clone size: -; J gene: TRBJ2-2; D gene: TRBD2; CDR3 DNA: TGTGCCTGGAGTGTTGCAATGTTCCTAGGACTAGAGCCCGCCGGGGAGCTGTTTTTT; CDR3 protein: CAWSVAMFLGLEPAGELFF
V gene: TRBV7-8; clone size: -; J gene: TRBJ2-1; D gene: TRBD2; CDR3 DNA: TGTGCCAGCAGCTTAGTACTAGCGGAGTACAATGAGCAGTTCTTC; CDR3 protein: CASSLVLAEYNEQFF
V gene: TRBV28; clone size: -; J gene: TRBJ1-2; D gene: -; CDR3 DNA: TGTGCCAGCAGTCCGTGGGGCGTCTATGGCTACACCTTC; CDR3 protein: CASSPWGVYGYTF
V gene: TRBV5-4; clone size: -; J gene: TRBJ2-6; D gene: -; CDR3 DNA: TGTGCCAGCGCCCGATCGGGACACAAGACTGGGGCCAACGTCCTGACTTTC; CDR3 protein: CASARSGHKTGANVLTF
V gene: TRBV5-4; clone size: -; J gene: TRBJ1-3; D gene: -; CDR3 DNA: TGTGCCAGCAGCGCAAGCCCCGACGGAAACACCATATATTTT; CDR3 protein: CASSASPDGNTIYF
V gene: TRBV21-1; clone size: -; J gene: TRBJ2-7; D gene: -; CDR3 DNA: TGTGCCAGCACCAGACAGGGACTCTACGAGCAGTACTTC; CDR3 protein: CASTRQGLYEQYF
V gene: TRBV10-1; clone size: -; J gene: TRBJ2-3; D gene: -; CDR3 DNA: TGCGCCAGCAGTGGAAGCAGGGGTGAAGATACGCAGTATTTT; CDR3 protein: CASSGSRGEDTQYF